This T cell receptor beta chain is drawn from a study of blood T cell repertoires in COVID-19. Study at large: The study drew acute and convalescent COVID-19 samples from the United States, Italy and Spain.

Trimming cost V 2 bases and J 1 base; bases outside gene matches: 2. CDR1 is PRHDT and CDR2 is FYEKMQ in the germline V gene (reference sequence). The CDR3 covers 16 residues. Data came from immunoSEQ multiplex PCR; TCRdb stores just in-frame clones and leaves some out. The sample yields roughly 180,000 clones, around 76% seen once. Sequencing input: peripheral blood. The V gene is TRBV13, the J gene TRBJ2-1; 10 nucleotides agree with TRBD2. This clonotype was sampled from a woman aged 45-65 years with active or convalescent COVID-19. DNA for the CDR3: TGTGCCAGCAGCTTACCGACTAGCGGGTCCTACAATGAGCAGTTCTTC. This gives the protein CASSLPTSGSYNEQFF.